The 26 T cell receptor beta chains reported below all come from one sample, sequenced in a study of cytomegalovirus exposure and HLA in healthy donors. Clones were read by immunoSEQ multiplex PCR, and TCRdb kept only the in-frame ones, dropping some. The sample includes 120,000 or so clones, about nine tenths seen only once; the top ten take around 2%. Specimen: PBMCs. These receptors were collected from a man aged 18 to 30 in good health and CMV-seronegative.

V usage is TRBV6-1 and J usage is TRBJ1-2; 7 nucleotides agree with TRBD1. The CDR3 is 15 amino acids. The V gene end was trimmed by 4 bases and the J gene end by 7 bases; junction bases not matched to a gene: 12. CDR1 is MNHNS and CDR2 is SASEGT in the germline V gene. The CDR3 DNA is TGTGCCAGCAGTGCCGATCAGGGACAGATATCTGGCTACACCTTC. Residues: CASSADQGQISGYTF.

In nucleotides, the CDR3 is TGTGCCAGCACCGAACGGTCTCACAATGAGCAGTTCTTC. Its protein is CASTERSHNEQFF. The gene calls are TRBV6-1 and TRBJ2-1; D is undetermined. The CDR3 has 13 residues. V was pared by 7 bases and J by 5 bases, with 12 bases between. Germline CDR1 and CDR2: MNHNS and SASEGT.

The gene calls are TRBV7-9 and TRBJ2-3; the match to TRBD2 covers 10 bases. V shed 5 bases and J 3 bases; nucleotides not matched to a gene: 5. There are 15 residues in the CDR3. Germline CDR1 SEHNR, CDR2 FQNEAQ (reference sequence). This CDR3 reads CASSDQREGTDTQYF. The DNA for the CDR3 is TGTGCCAGCAGCGATCAGCGGGAGGGGACAGATACGCAGTATTTT.

The chain is built from TRBV28 and TRBJ2-5, with 10 bases matching TRBD1. Germline V lookup: CDR1 MDHEN, CDR2 SYDVKM. V shed 1 base, J shed 4 bases, and the junction held 3 bases outside the gene matches. The CDR3 is 15 residues long. As DNA, the CDR3 is TGTGCCAGCAGTTTATCGGGACAGGGGAGAGAGACCCAGTACTTC. Its protein product is CASSLSGQGRETQYF. Filled out from reference TRBV28 and TRBJ2-5, the complete variable domain reads DVKVTQSSRYLVKRTGEKVFLECVQDMDHENMFWYRQDPGLGLRLIYFSYDVKMKEKGDIPEGYSVSREKKERFSLILESASTNQTSMYLCASSLSGQGRETQYFGPGTRLLVL.

The chain recombines TRBV28 with TRBJ2-7, with 9 bases fitting TRBD1. Germline CDR1 MDHEN, CDR2 SYDVKM. V trimming: 5 bases; J trimming: 4 bases; junction bases outside the gene matches: 9. This CDR3 is 15 amino acids long. For the CDR3, the DNA is TGTGCCAGCAGTAGGACAACAGGGGGCTCGTACGAGCAGTACTTC. Translating gives CASSRTTGGSYEQYF.

The V gene is TRBV19, the J gene TRBJ2-7, with 8 bases identical to TRBD2. Germline assignment: CDR1 LNHDA and CDR2 SQIVND (reference sequence). J was trimmed by 5 bases and V by 6 bases; bases with no gene match: 9. The length of the CDR3 is 14 residues. Here the CDR3 DNA reads TGTGCCAGTAGGCATCCCGGGGGGGACCACGAGCAGTACTTC. This translates into CASRHPGGDHEQYF.

This chain joins TRBV6-1 and TRBJ1-5; 7 nucleotides match TRBD1. V lost 3 bases to trimming and J lost 2 bases; unmatched junction nucleotides: 16. The germline CDR1 and CDR2 sequences are MNHNS and SASEGT. The CDR3 has 19 residues. This CDR3 reads CASSDVGAGGGLGNQPQHF. The CDR3 nucleotides read TGTGCCAGCAGTGACGTGGGGGCAGGGGGTGGCCTTGGCAATCAGCCCCAGCATTTT.

This chain links TRBV6-5 with TRBJ1-1; D is undetermined. CDR1 and CDR2 from the germline V gene are MNHEY and SVGAGI. V dropped 0 bases and J dropped 2 bases, with 7 bases sitting between them. CDR3 length: 14 amino acids. The CDR3 coding sequence is TGTGCCAGCAGTTACTCGACAAGAAACACTGAAGCTTTCTTT. It yields the protein CASSYSTRNTEAFF.

The genes are TRBV6-5 and TRBJ1-4, with D possibly matching TRBD1 (5 bases). Per germline, CDR1 MNHEY and CDR2 SVGAGI. The V end was cut by 0 bases, the J end by 8 bases, with 13 bases between. The CDR3 extends over 15 amino acids. The CDR3 DNA reads TGTGCCAGCAGTTACTCAGGGGCTTCCAAGGAAAAACTGTTTTTT. Its translation: CASSYSGASKEKLFF.

The V call is TRBV19, the J call TRBJ1-3, with 8 bases aligning to TRBD1. The CDR3 runs 15 residues. The ends lost 2 bases at V and 3 bases at J; junction bases unmatched: 3. CDR1 and CDR2 (germline): LNHDA, SQIVND (reference sequence). Here the CDR3 reads CASSIPGGNGNTIYF. The DNA of the CDR3 is TGTGCCAGTAGTATACCAGGGGGCAATGGAAACACCATATATTTT.

The chain employs TRBV4-1 and TRBJ2-6; tentative D call: TRBD1 (6 bases). Trimming pared 0 bases from V and 1 base from J, leaving 7 bases between. This CDR3 has 16 residues. Per the germline V gene, CDR1 is MGHRA and CDR2 is YSYEKL. CDR3 sequence: CASSQDQGSGANVLTF. In nucleotides, the CDR3 is TGCGCCAGCAGCCAAGATCAGGGGTCTGGGGCCAACGTCCTGACTTTC.

This chain links TRBV10-1 with TRBJ1-1; 11 bases match TRBD1. J was trimmed by 7 bases and V by 9 bases; bases with no gene match: 13. Germline V gene data show CDR1 as WNHNN and CDR2 as SYGVQD (reference sequence). This CDR3 spans 15 amino acids. The CDR3 sequence: CARGTGGRGRIEAFF. In DNA form, the CDR3 reads TGCGCCAGAGGGACAGGGGGACGGGGGAGGATTGAAGCTTTCTTT.

V usage is TRBV5-1 and J usage is TRBJ2-1; the D gene is possibly TRBD1 (5 bases). The CDR3 totals 13 residues. V was shortened by 6 bases and J by 8 bases, with 15 bases between the two germline ends. The germline gives CDR1 SGHRS, CDR2 YFSETQ. The CDR3 loop is CASNTAVGDEQFF. The CDR3, as DNA: TGCGCCAGCAACACCGCGGTAGGGGATGAGCAGTTCTTC. Together with reference TRBV5-1 and TRBJ2-1, the CDR3 gives the full variable domain: KAGVTQTPRYLIKTRGQQVTLSCSPISGHRSVSWYQQTPGQGLQFLFEYFSETQRNKGNFPGRFSGRQFSNSRSEMNVSTLELGDSALYLCASNTAVGDEQFFGPGTRLTVL.

This clone has a single count. The rearrangement links TRBV29-1 to TRBJ1-2; D gene ambiguous. There are 12 residues in the CDR3. Per germline, CDR1 SQVTM and CDR2 ANQGSEA. Here the CDR3 DNA reads TGCAGTACCGGGGATTCTAACTATGGCTACACCTTC. Translating gives CSTGDSNYGYTF.

The rearrangement links TRBV9 to TRBJ1-2; possible D gene TRBD1, 6 bases. V was clipped by 2 bases and J by 2 bases, with 7 bases between them. Looked up from germline, CDR1 is SGDLS and CDR2 is YYNGEE. The CDR3 runs to 13 residues. CDR3: CASSVDSNYGYTF. The CDR3 DNA reads as TGTGCCAGCAGCGTGGACAGCAACTATGGCTACACCTTC.

The V call is TRBV19, the J call TRBJ1-5; 11 positions match TRBD1. CDR3 size: 15 residues. Germline V gives CDR1 LNHDA, CDR2 SQIVND (reference sequence). Trimming at V came to 6 bases and at J to 7 bases, leaving 8 bases not matched to a gene. The CDR3 nucleotides read TGTGCCAGTAGCGGACAGGGGGCTTCTTGGCAGCCCCAGCATTTT. It translates to CASSGQGASWQPQHF.

The V and J genes are TRBV2 and TRBJ1-1; tentatively, D is TRBD1 (5 bases). Trimming took off 7 bases at V and 1 base at J, with 16 bases between the two ends. This CDR3 comprises 15 residues. Per the germline V gene, CDR1 is SNHLY and CDR2 is FYNNEI. For the CDR3, the DNA is TGTGCCAGCAAGGAGACAGTCACTGGGAACACTGAAGCTTTCTTT. Residues: CASKETVTGNTEAFF.

The chain is built from TRBV20-1 and TRBJ2-3, with D unclear. The germline gives CDR1 DFQATT, CDR2 SNEGSKA (reference sequence). The CDR3 length is 10 residues. For the CDR3, the DNA is TGCAGCCGTAGCAGCGATACGCAGTATTTT. Its protein product is CSRSSDTQYF.

The genes are TRBV9 and TRBJ2-1; weak D call: TRBD1 (5 bases). V lost 3 bases and J 4 bases, leaving 26 bases between the germline ends. CDR3 length: 19 residues. Germline CDR1 SGDLS, CDR2 YYNGEE. CDR3 protein: CASSEPIALGQSLYNEQFF. CDR3 in DNA: TGTGCCAGCAGCGAGCCAATAGCCCTGGGGCAAAGCCTTTACAATGAGCAGTTCTTC.

V is TRBV7-7 and J is TRBJ2-7, with D perhaps TRBD1 (6 bases). Germline V gene data show CDR1 as SSHAT and CDR2 as FNYEAQ (reference sequence). The length of the CDR3 is 14 residues. V gave up 1 base and J gave up 4 bases, with 11 bases separating them. CDR3 in DNA: TGTGCCAGCAGCTTAGGGCAACAGGGTTACGAGCAGTACTTC. It translates to CASSLGQQGYEQYF.

This chain connects TRBV6-1 to TRBJ1-2; 7 bases map to TRBD1. Unmatched junction bases numbered 9, after V lost 0 bases and J lost 2 bases. The CDR3 is made up of 17 amino acids. CDR1 is MNHNS, CDR2 SASEGT, per germline. For the CDR3, the DNA is TGTGCCAGCAGTGAAGCCCGACCGGGACAGCTAAACTATGGCTACACCTTC. This codes for CASSEARPGQLNYGYTF.

The chain carries TRBV28 and TRBJ2-7, with D possibly matching TRBD2 (6 bases). The germline V and J ends were trimmed by 7 bases and 6 bases, with 16 bases remaining between them. Germline values: CDR1 MDHEN, CDR2 SYDVKM. The CDR3 sequence is 13 residues long. The CDR3 DNA sequence: TGTGCCAGCAATGGCAGGCGGGGTGGCGAGCAGTACTTC. Encoded protein: CASNGRRGGEQYF.

This chain joins TRBV6-5 and TRBJ1-3; 9 nucleotides agree with TRBD1. CDR1 and CDR2 (germline): MNHEY, SVGAGI. CDR3 length: 16 residues. The junction had 3 bases not matched to a gene; V was cut back by 2 bases and J by 1 base. This CDR3 reads CASSYDGTGSGNTIYF. CDR3 nucleotides: TGTGCCAGCAGTTACGACGGGACAGGGTCTGGAAACACCATATATTTT.

This clone was found a few times. The CDR3 sequence is CASSPKRLNSPLHF. CDR3 DNA sequence: TGTGCCAGCAGCCCAAAGCGGCTTAATTCACCCCTCCACTTT. The chain has TRBV16 and TRBJ1-6; D gene unclear. Germline values: CDR1 KGHSY, CDR2 FQNENV. V dropped 4 bases and J dropped 6 bases, with 10 bases sitting between them. CDR3 size: 14 residues.

This clone has just one count. This chain connects TRBV6-4 to TRBJ2-2; maybe TRBD2 (6 bases). Trimming took 6 bases from V and 6 from J, leaving 14 bases between them. Germline V gene data show CDR1 as MRHNA and CDR2 as SNTAGT. The CDR3 loop spans 14 amino acids. The CDR3 spells CASSDRGGSGELFF. The CDR3 region has the DNA TGTGCCAGCAGCGATCGGGGAGGATCCGGGGAGCTGTTTTTT.

The chain couples TRBV10-3 to TRBJ1-1, with a possible D match to TRBD1 (5 bases). The germline CDR1 and CDR2 sequences are ENHRY and SYGVKD. The V gene lost 5 bases and the J gene lost 3 bases, with 13 bases spanning the gap. There are 14 residues in the CDR3. The CDR3 here is CAISTRDGDTEAFF. The DNA for the CDR3 is TGTGCCATCAGTACCAGGGATGGGGACACTGAAGCTTTCTTT.